These 3 T cell receptor beta chains came from one sample sequenced in a study of cytomegalovirus exposure and HLA in healthy donors (dated by TCRdb to the late 2010s). The library was made by the immunoSEQ multiplex PCR assay. A mixture of 60 forward primers for TCR Vbeta segments and 13 reverse primers for TCR Jbeta segments was used in the multiplex PCR. In its TCRdb copy, this immuneACCESS table keeps in-frame sequences only and misses some clones. Where compared with another copy, unresolved V genes explain less than half of these, and the others have no known cause. The sample table shows roughly 140,000 clones, and roughly a tenth are seen once. Clones ranked in the top ten supply around 1.9% of the sample. Sequencing used PBMCs. The receptor source for this set is a male donor in good health and CMV-seronegative.

There are a few counts of this clone. J is TRBJ1-5 and V is TRBV19; D ambiguous. The CDR3 runs 12 residues. V lost 8 bases to trimming and J lost 5 bases, with 10 bases between them. From germline, CDR1 is LNHDA and CDR2 SQIVND (reference sequence). The CDR3 loop reads CASARGYQPQHF. DNA of the CDR3: TGTGCCAGTGCCCGGGGTTATCAGCCCCAGCATTTT.

The rearrangement uses TRBV5-8 and TRBJ1-2, with D perhaps TRBD1 (5 bases). The V end lost 0 bases, the J end lost 8 bases, and 11 bases lay between the germline ends. The CDR3 spans 13 residues. CDR1 and CDR2 from the germline V gene are SGHTS and YDEGEE. CDR3 amino acids: CASSLVPRGGYTF. The DNA of the CDR3 is TGTGCCAGCAGCTTGGTTCCCCGGGGGGGCTACACCTTC.

This chain joins TRBV12-2 and TRBJ2-7; whether TRBD2, the table's D call, matches the DNA was not checked. TRBV12-2 is classified as a pseudogene. This CDR3 is built from 19 residues. CDR3 loop: CASRFSLAGARIGAYEQYF. The DNA for the CDR3 is TGTGCAAGTCGCTTTTCTCTAGCGGGAGCCAGGATCGGGGCCTACGAGCAGTACTTC.